The 4 T cell receptor beta chains in this list originate from one sample, sequenced in a study of cytomegalovirus exposure and HLA in healthy donors. 13 Jbeta primers and 60 Vbeta primers were used for the PCR. TCRdb's table, derived via immunoSEQ multiplex PCR, lists solely in-frame clones and lacks some. The sample's table shows tens of thousands of clones. What was sequenced was PBMCs. The receptors were sampled from a woman aged 25 to 39 in good health and CMV-seronegative.

This chain uses TRBV19 with TRBJ1-1; TRBD1 is a possible D gene (6 bases). This CDR3 spans 18 amino acids. With 0 bases removed from V and 7 bases from J, the gap between germline ends came to 24 bases. From germline, CDR1 is LNHDA and CDR2 SQIVND (reference sequence). CDR3 in DNA: TGTGCCAGTAGTATAGATCTATCGGGGGGCGCAAGGATCGGTGAAGCTTTCTTT. This codes for CASSIDLSGGARIGEAFF.

The V gene is TRBV30, the J gene TRBJ2-2, with a weak D call TRBD1 (6 bases). Germline values: CDR1 GTSNPN, CDR2 SVGIG (reference sequence). The CDR3 totals 14 residues. The V end lost 1 base, the J end lost 7 bases, and 13 bases lay between the germline ends. CDR3 bases: TGTGCCTGGAGTGAATATGCAGGGGTCGGGGAGCTGTTTTTT. Translated, it gives CAWSEYAGVGELFF. The full variable domain, in which reference TRBV30 and TRBJ2-2 provide the parts outside the CDR3, is SQTIHQWPATLVQPVGSPLSLECTVEGTSNPNLYWYRQAAGRGLQLLFYSVGIGQISSEVPQNLSASRPQDRQFILSSKKLLLSDSGFYLCAWSEYAGVGELFFGEGSRLTVL.

The chain employs TRBV19 and TRBJ1-5; D remains ambiguous. This CDR3 contains 12 residues. Germline loops: CDR1 LNHDA, CDR2 SQIVND (reference sequence). V lost 6 bases and J lost 7, with 10 bases in between. The CDR3 region is CASSEGRQPQHF. CDR3 in DNA: TGTGCCAGTAGCGAAGGGAGGCAGCCCCAGCATTTT.

This chain uses TRBV13 with TRBJ2-4; 9 bases are shared with TRBD2. Germline loops: CDR1 PRHDT, CDR2 FYEKMQ (reference sequence). V lost 6 bases to trimming and J lost 3 bases; unmatched junction nucleotides: 9. CDR3 length: 16 residues. The CDR3 protein is CASRRAGGRGKNIQYF. CDR3 nucleotide sequence: TGTGCCAGCAGACGCGCGGGGGGGCGGGGCAAAAACATTCAGTACTTC.